The 30 T cell receptor beta chains below all came from one sample that was sequenced in a study of vaccination effects on CD4 cells after COVID-19. These receptors' antigens are unknown. Clones were sequenced by immunoSEQ multiplex PCR, and TCRdb holds only the in-frame ones, with some missing. The table has roughly 27,000 clones, roughly 71% seen once. CD4+ T cells specific for antigen were expanded with viral peptide pools by the ViraFEST assay before sequencing. It was after roughly ten days of culture that CD4+ T cells were isolated. The individual was infected with SARS-CoV-2 between March and December 2020, as confirmed by PCR. The material sequenced was CD4+ T cells from PBMCs cultured with SARS-CoV-2 spike peptides, taken before COVID-19 vaccination. Receptor source: a human donor who had a prior SARS-CoV-2 infection.

The chain recombines TRBV5-1 with TRBJ2-7; D is perhaps TRBD2 (5 bases). The germline CDR1 and CDR2 sequences are SGHRS and YFSETQ. The CDR3 has 16 residues. V gave up 4 bases and J gave up 7 bases, with 24 bases separating them. The CDR3 coding sequence is TGCGCCAGCAGCGCTATCGGAGGAGGTCCTTCTGGGGAGCAGTACTTC. It yields the protein CASSAIGGGPSGEQYF.

The chain joins TRBV18 to TRBJ2-7; 7 bases map to TRBD2. This CDR3 is 13 amino acids long. Germline V gene sequence: CDR1 KGHSH, CDR2 LQKENI. With 3 bases clipped from V and 3 bases from J, the junction kept 2 bases outside the gene matches. The CDR3 loop is CASSPGGSYEQYF. CDR3 in DNA: TGTGCCAGCTCACCGGGGGGGAGCTACGAGCAGTACTTC.

This rearrangement joins TRBV9 to TRBJ2-7; the D gene is possibly TRBD2 (7 bases). Germline V gene lookup returns CDR1 SGDLS and CDR2 YYNGEE. Trimming stripped 5 bases from V and 4 bases from J, with 22 bases between. The CDR3 covers 16 residues. In nucleotides, the CDR3 is TGTGCCAGCAGGGTCCAGTGGCCCGGGGGGCAGTACGAGCAGTACTTC. Residues: CASRVQWPGGQYEQYF.

In this sample, this clone turned up a few times. The CDR3 sequence is CASSFGRNTEAFF. CDR3 DNA sequence: TGTGCCAGCAGCTTCGGCAGGAACACTGAAGCTTTCTTT. The V call is TRBV7-3, the J call TRBJ1-1; D remains ambiguous. Trimming left V 3 bases short and J 1 base short, with 6 bases between. Germline values: CDR1 SGHTA, CDR2 FQGTGA. This CDR3 region has 13 residues. Complete variable domain (other parts from reference TRBV7-3 and TRBJ1-1): GAGVSQTPSNKVTEKGKYVELRCDPISGHTALYWYRQSLGQGPEFLIYFQGTGAADDSGLPNDRFFAVRPEGSVSTLKIQRTERGDSAVYLCASSFGRNTEAFFGQGTRLTVV.

This chain connects TRBV3-1 (or the pseudogene TRBV3-2) to TRBJ1-2, with 7 positions matching TRBD1. The CDR3 sequence is 15 residues long. The germline V gene encodes CDR1 LGHDT and CDR2 YNNKEL (reference sequence). The junction had 9 bases not matched to a gene; V was cut back by 6 bases and J by 2 bases. The CDR3 nucleotides are TGTGCCAGCAGTCCTGGGGGACAGTTAAACTATGGCTACACCTTC. Translated, it gives CASSPGGQLNYGYTF.

The chain carries TRBV2 and TRBJ2-3, with 11 bases lining up with TRBD2. Germline CDR1 reads SNHLY; CDR2 reads FYNNEI. The CDR3 runs to 16 residues. Losses at the gene ends were 7 bases for V and 5 bases for J; bases not matched to a gene: 11. CDR3 in DNA: TGTGCCAGCATCCGAACACTAGCGGGAGCCCAAGATACGCAGTATTTT. It codes for CASIRTLAGAQDTQYF.

This clone turned up a few times. The rearrangement uses TRBV3-1 (or the pseudogene TRBV3-2) and TRBJ2-7; the D gene could be TRBD1 or TRBD2 (5 bases each). The V end was cut by 2 bases, the J end by 12 bases, with 14 bases between. The germline gives CDR1 LGHDT, CDR2 YNNKEL (reference sequence). The CDR3 runs to 12 residues. The chain's CDR3 is CASSQNGAVWYF. CDR3 DNA sequence: TGTGCCAGCAGCCAAAACGGGGCGGTATGGTACTTC.

This sequence joins TRBV5-4 and TRBJ2-7; TRBD1 is a possible D gene (5 bases). This CDR3 spans 14 amino acids. Germline-derived CDR1 and CDR2 are SGHNT and YYREEE (reference sequence). V gave up 1 base and J gave up 0 bases, with 8 bases separating them. The CDR3 loop reads CASSLFQGSYEQYF. The DNA for the CDR3 is TGTGCCAGCAGCTTGTTCCAGGGCTCCTACGAGCAGTACTTC.

This clone was seen a single time. The J gene is TRBJ2-7, the V gene TRBV11-3; 8 nucleotides align to TRBD1. This CDR3 comprises 15 residues. Germline V gene lookup returns CDR1 SGHNT and CDR2 YENEEA. J gave up 0 bases and V 0 bases, and 1 base lay outside the gene matches. In nucleotides, the CDR3 is TGTGCCAGCAGCTTAGATGGACAGGGCTCCTACGAGCAGTACTTC. Residues: CASSLDGQGSYEQYF.

CDR3 residues: CASSLGNTIYF. CDR3 in DNA: TGTGCCAGCAGTTTAGGAAACACCATATATTTT. The chain uses TRBV12-3 or TRBV12-4 and TRBJ1-3; D not resolved. V was cut by 1 base and J by 5 bases, with 0 bases left in between. This CDR3 comprises 11 residues.

The rearrangement links TRBV14 to TRBJ1-4; possible D gene TRBD1, 5 bases. The CDR3 covers 13 residues. The V and J ends lost 0 bases and 10 bases respectively, with 9 bases between them. The germline CDR1 and CDR2 sequences are SGHDN and FVKESK. CDR3 amino acids: CASSQEDMTKLFF. CDR3 nucleotides: TGTGCCAGCAGCCAAGAGGACATGACAAAACTGTTTTTT. Filled out from reference TRBV14 and TRBJ1-4, the complete variable domain reads EAGVTQFPSHSVIEKGQTVTLRCDPISGHDNLYWYRRVMGKEIKFLLHFVKESKQDESGMPNNRFLAERTGGTYSTLKVQPAELEDSGVYFCASSQEDMTKLFFGSGTQLSVL.

The chain recombines TRBV20-1 with TRBJ2-1; 10 bases fit TRBD2. Per the germline V gene, CDR1 is DFQATT and CDR2 is SNEGSKA (reference sequence). This CDR3 has 15 residues. The J segment lost 0 bases and the V segment lost 6 bases, leaving 5 bases of the junction unmatched. The CDR3 loop reads CSASRTSGSYNEQFF. The CDR3 nucleotides read TGCAGTGCGAGTCGGACTAGCGGCTCCTACAATGAGCAGTTCTTC.

The V and J genes are TRBV25-1 and TRBJ1-6; no definite D call. Trimming cost V 5 bases and J 8 bases, with 13 bases left between them. Per germline, CDR1 MGHDK and CDR2 SYGVNS. There are 14 residues in the CDR3. The CDR3 sequence: CASSPTGGDSPLHF. In DNA, the CDR3 is TGTGCCAGCAGTCCGACGGGTGGGGATTCACCCCTCCACTTT.

The V gene is TRBV5-1, the J gene TRBJ2-1; a weak D match, TRBD2 (5 bases). This CDR3 region has 15 residues. Deletions cut 2 bases from V and 0 bases from J, with 9 bases between. Germline CDR1 and CDR2: SGHRS and YFSETQ. CDR3 residues: CASSFTSGSYNEQFF. The CDR3, as DNA: TGCGCCAGCAGCTTTACTAGTGGCTCCTACAATGAGCAGTTCTTC.

This sequence joins TRBV5-5 and TRBJ1-2; 10 bases fit TRBD1. The trim removed 4 bases at V and 9 bases at J, leaving 15 bases unmatched. Germline lookup yields CDR1 SGHKS and CDR2 YYEKEE (reference sequence). This CDR3 spans 16 amino acids. The CDR3 DNA reads TGTGCCAGCAGCCCGGACAGGGGGGATCTCACGTTGAGCTACACCTTC. Protein sequence: CASSPDRGDLTLSYTF.

J is TRBJ2-7 and V is TRBV28; the D gene is possibly TRBD1 (5 bases). There are 13 residues in the CDR3. Trimming shortened V by 7 bases and J by 5 bases, and 15 bases separated the two germline ends. Germline V CDR1 and CDR2: MDHEN, SYDVKM. CDR3 DNA: TGTGCCAGCACCCCGAGGATGACAGACGAGCAGTACTTC. Its translation is CASTPRMTDEQYF.

The V call is TRBV3-1 (or the pseudogene TRBV3-2), the J call TRBJ1-4; no reliable D call. Germline lookup yields CDR1 LGHDT and CDR2 YNNKEL (reference sequence). V gave up 4 bases and J gave up 7 bases, with 10 bases separating them. The length of the CDR3 is 13 residues. CDR3 DNA sequence: TGTGCCAGCAGCCCACCATTTGGTGAAAAACTGTTTTTT. It is translated as CASSPPFGEKLFF.

This clone was counted a single time. The rearrangement uses TRBV2 and TRBJ2-7, with a possible D match to TRBD2 (5 bases). Germline CDR1 is SNHLY and CDR2 is FYNNEI. Trimming removed 7 bases from V and 1 base from J, with 14 bases in between. The length of the CDR3 is 14 residues. CDR3 in amino acids: CASNSGVRSYEQYF. DNA of the CDR3: TGTGCCAGCAATTCCGGGGTTAGGTCCTACGAGCAGTACTTC.

The chain employs TRBV19 and TRBJ1-5; TRBD1 matches 7 bases. Per germline, CDR1 LNHDA and CDR2 SQIVND (reference sequence). The V segment lost 0 bases and the J segment 1 base; nucleotides outside the gene matches: 6. The CDR3 extends over 17 amino acids. The CDR3, as DNA: TGTGCCAGTAGTATAGATCGACAGGGATTAAGCAATCAGCCCCAGCATTTT. Amino acids: CASSIDRQGLSNQPQHF.

The chain couples TRBV5-4 to TRBJ2-5; D is unclear. The CDR3 spans 14 residues. V was trimmed by 4 bases and J by 5 bases, leaving 15 bases between them. The germline V gene encodes CDR1 SGHNT and CDR2 YYREEE (reference sequence). As DNA, the CDR3 is TGTGCCAGCAGCCCGCGACCCGAGGCGGAGACCCAGTACTTC. Protein product: CASSPRPEAETQYF.

CDR3 coding DNA: TGTGCCAGCAGCCAACTTACCGGGACCGTCGCCTACGAGCAGTACTTC. Its translation: CASSQLTGTVAYEQYF. V usage is TRBV14 and J usage is TRBJ2-7; D is possibly TRBD1 or TRBD2 (5 bases each). Germline V CDR1 and CDR2: SGHDN, FVKESK. Between the trimmed V and J ends, which lost 2 bases and 2 bases, there was a span of 16 bases. The CDR3 spans 16 residues.

The CDR3 sequence: CASSLISGTGTYEQYF. For the CDR3, the DNA is TGTGCCAGCAGCTTGATTTCCGGGACAGGGACCTACGAGCAGTACTTC. V usage is TRBV5-5 and J usage is TRBJ2-7; 9 bases map to TRBD1. Unmatched junction bases numbered 7, after V lost 1 base and J lost 2 bases. The CDR3 is 16 residues long. In germline, CDR1 is SGHKS, CDR2 YYEKEE (reference sequence).

The chain has TRBV13 and TRBJ2-3; TRBD1 is a possible D gene (6 bases). The CDR3 has 15 amino acids. The germline V gene encodes CDR1 PRHDT and CDR2 FYEKMQ (reference sequence). The V end lost 2 bases, the J end lost 1 base, and 10 bases lay between the germline ends. The CDR3 DNA sequence: TGTGCCAGCAGCTTATTTGGACAGCGCACAGATACGCAGTATTTT. Its translation: CASSLFGQRTDTQYF. The full variable domain, rest sourced from reference TRBV13 and TRBJ2-3, is AAGVIQSPRHLIKEKRETATLKCYPIPRHDTVYWYQQGPGQDPQFLISFYEKMQSDKGSIPDRFSAQQFSDYHSELNMSSLELGDSALYFCASSLFGQRTDTQYFGPGTRLTVL.

The V and J genes are TRBV2 and TRBJ1-6; unclear D gene. The CDR3 extends over 12 amino acids. Trimming shortened V by 6 bases and J by 8 bases, and 8 bases separated the two germline ends. Germline CDR1 SNHLY, CDR2 FYNNEI. The chain's CDR3 is CASRGDHSPLHF. DNA of the CDR3: TGTGCCAGCAGGGGTGATCATTCACCCCTCCACTTT. Together with reference TRBV2 and TRBJ1-6, the CDR3 gives the full variable domain: EPEVTQTPSHQVTQMGQEVILRCVPISNHLYFYWYRQILGQKVEFLVSFYNNEISEKSEIFDDQFSVERPDGSNFTLKIRSTKLEDSAMYFCASRGDHSPLHFGNGTRLTVT.

The chain couples TRBV9 to TRBJ2-5; D call uncertain. Trimming removed 3 bases from V and 0 bases from J, with 3 bases in between. The CDR3 is 12 residues long. Germline CDR1 and CDR2: SGDLS and YYNGEE. DNA of the CDR3: TGTGCCAGCAGCGGGAACCAAGAGACCCAGTACTTC. Translating gives CASSGNQETQYF.

The rearrangement links TRBV11-2 to TRBJ1-2, with 12 nucleotides matching TRBD1. V dropped 0 bases and J dropped 6; count of bases not matched to a gene: 8. The length of the CDR3 is 17 residues. CDR1 is SGHAT and CDR2 is FQNNGV in the germline V gene. The CDR3 DNA follows: TGTGCCAGCAGCTTAGACCCCGGGACAGGGGGCAACCATGGCTACACCTTC. Translation: CASSLDPGTGGNHGYTF.

V and J are TRBV5-8 and TRBJ2-3; 14 bases align to TRBD2. J was trimmed by 0 bases and V by 3 bases; bases with no gene match: 12. Germline V CDR1 and CDR2: SGHTS, YDEGEE. The CDR3 contains 20 residues. CDR3 in DNA: TGTGCCAGCAGCTGGGGCCTAGGACTAGCGGGAGGAGCTAGCACAGATACGCAGTATTTT. It encodes CASSWGLGLAGGASTDTQYF.

The rearrangement joins TRBV5-1 to TRBJ2-3; D call uncertain. Deletions cut 3 bases from V and 1 base from J, with 15 bases between. CDR1 is SGHRS, CDR2 YFSETQ, per germline. The CDR3 contains 16 residues. CDR3 sequence: CASSSLSGAGTDTQYF. CDR3 coding DNA: TGCGCCAGCAGCTCGCTTAGTGGAGCTGGCACAGATACGCAGTATTTT.

V usage is TRBV5-4 and J usage is TRBJ1-1; D is unresolved. Germline values: CDR1 SGHNT, CDR2 YYREEE (reference sequence). V lost 6 bases and J lost 10, with 16 bases in between. The CDR3 runs 12 residues. DNA of the CDR3: TGTGCCAGCACTCTTAGGGCTGTCGGAGCTTTCTTT. It yields the protein CASTLRAVGAFF.

Written as DNA, the CDR3 is TGCGCCAGCAATCGGGTTGGGGGGGGCTGTCTAGCGGGAAGAGATACGCAGTATTTT. Encoded protein: CASNRVGGGCLAGRDTQYF. This sequence joins TRBV10-1 and TRBJ2-3; 9 bases agree with TRBD2. Germline loops: CDR1 WNHNN, CDR2 SYGVQD (reference sequence). CDR3 size: 19 residues. The ends lost 7 bases at V and 5 bases at J; junction bases unmatched: 22.